Included here is one T cell receptor (beta chain) sequence, with context. Its antigen remains unknown. This entry belongs to a study of cytomegalovirus exposure and HLA in healthy donors. Study-wide results and limits: The investigators catalogued some 160 TCR beta chains as cytomegalovirus-associated. In vitro testing confirmed a few CMV-associated chains as specific for CMV antigens.

V lost 5 bases and J lost 8, with 13 bases in between. The CDR3 is 13 residues long. The germline gives CDR1 MDHEN, CDR2 SYDVKM. The PCR contained 60 Vbeta and 13 Jbeta primers. Profiling relied on immunoSEQ multiplex PCR, and the TCRdb table lists in-frame clones only, not all of them. The sample lists some 200,000 clones, under 85% seen once, with over 1.5% in the top ten. Specimen: PBMCs. The V call is TRBV28, the J call TRBJ2-1; TRBD2 is a possible D gene (6 bases). The TCR comes from a man aged 50-59 years in good health and CMV-seronegative. CDR3 DNA: TGTGCCAGCAGTCGCGGAGGGGAGGATGAGCAGTTCTTC. Protein sequence: CASSRGGEDEQFF.